These 27 T cell receptor beta chains share one sample of origin, sequenced in a study of blood T cell repertoires in COVID-19. Profiled with immunoSEQ multiplex PCR; TCRdb holds only in-frame clones, not every one. Counted here are hundreds of thousands of clones, 70% to 90% occurring once; the ten biggest clones make up more than 1%. Sequenced sample: peripheral blood. The receptor source for this set is a man aged 40-55 years with acute or convalescent COVID-19.

This clone is a singleton in its sample. V gene TRBV2 combines with J gene TRBJ1-4, with D unclear. The V gene's germline CDR1 is SNHLY and CDR2 FYNNEI. The CDR3 runs 15 residues. The V and J ends lost 4 bases and 0 bases respectively, with 9 bases between them. The CDR3 protein is CASSAYVTTNEKLFF. CDR3 in DNA: TGTGCCAGCAGTGCGTATGTTACAACTAATGAAAAACTGTTTTTT.

This clone appeared a few times. This sequence joins TRBV5-1 and TRBJ1-1, with 7 positions matching TRBD1. Germline V gives CDR1 SGHRS, CDR2 YFSETQ. The CDR3 consists of 15 residues. Trimming at V came to 5 bases and at J to 4 bases, leaving 11 bases not matched to a gene. The CDR3 DNA reads as TGCGCCAGCAGTACCCAGGGAGCAGGGGGCACTGAAGCTTTCTTT. It translates to CASSTQGAGGTEAFF.

The chain carries TRBV28 and TRBJ1-1; weak D call: TRBD1 (5 bases). This CDR3 comprises 13 residues. Germline V gene data show CDR1 as MDHEN and CDR2 as SYDVKM. Trimming removed 7 bases at V and 3 bases at J, with 12 bases between. CDR3 residues: CASKEGTHTEAFF. The CDR3 nucleotides are TGTGCCAGCAAGGAGGGGACCCACACTGAAGCTTTCTTT.

This chain uses TRBV7-2 with TRBJ2-7, with D uncertain. The CDR3 spans 12 residues. V lost 6 bases to trimming and J lost 0 bases, with 6 bases between them. Germline values: CDR1 SGHTA, CDR2 FQGNSA. For the CDR3, the DNA is TGTGCCAGCAGTTTCCTCTCCTACGAGCAGTACTTC. Translated: CASSFLSYEQYF. Based on the CDR3 plus reference TRBV7-2 and TRBJ2-7, the full variable domain is GAGVSQSPSNKVTEKGKDVELRCDPISGHTALYWYRQSLGQGLEFLIYFQGNSAPDKSGLPSDRFSAERTGGSVSTLTIQRTQQEDSAVYLCASSFLSYEQYFGPGTRLTVT.

The chain links TRBV3-1 (or the pseudogene TRBV3-2) to TRBJ1-6; unclear D gene. Trimming cost V 4 bases and J 0 bases, with 7 bases left between them. There are 15 residues in the CDR3. In germline, CDR1 is LGHDT, CDR2 YNNKEL (reference sequence). The DNA for the CDR3 is TGTGCCAGCAGCCCCCCGAGCTCCTATAATTCACCCCTCCACTTT. Protein sequence: CASSPPSSYNSPLHF.

The chain links TRBV28 to TRBJ2-3; maybe TRBD2 (6 bases). Germline lookup yields CDR1 MDHEN and CDR2 SYDVKM. V was cut by 6 bases and J by 2 bases, with 12 bases left in between. The CDR3 totals 14 residues. The CDR3 loop reads CASRPWGVTDTQYF. The CDR3 DNA reads as TGTGCCAGCAGGCCATGGGGGGTCACAGATACGCAGTATTTT.

The chain recombines TRBV5-1 with TRBJ1-6; possibly TRBD1 for D (6 bases). V shed 5 bases and J shed 0 bases, with 12 bases lying between them. The CDR3 runs to 16 residues. Germline CDR1 is SGHRS and CDR2 is YFSETQ. DNA for the CDR3: TGCGCCAGCAGGGATGACAGGCTCTCCTATAATTCACCCCTCCACTTT. Its translation is CASRDDRLSYNSPLHF.

This clone has only a few counts. The V and J genes are TRBV9 and TRBJ2-1; 12 nucleotides match TRBD2. Germline V gene data show CDR1 as SGDLS and CDR2 as YYNGEE. The CDR3 covers 18 residues. Trimming cost V 1 base and J 8 bases; bases outside gene matches: 13. CDR3 bases: TGTGCCAGCAGCGTATCGAGGACTAGCGGGATAGGAATCTATGAGCAGTTCTTC. Translation: CASSVSRTSGIGIYEQFF.

V gene TRBV24-1 combines with J gene TRBJ1-2; D is ambiguous. CDR1 and CDR2 (germline): KGHDR, SFDVKD. Trimming removed 4 bases from V and 5 bases from J, with 4 bases in between. The CDR3 has 11 amino acids. DNA of the CDR3: TGTGCCACCAGTGACGGGTATGGCTACACCTTC. This codes for CATSDGYGYTF.

V usage is TRBV18 and J usage is TRBJ2-1, with D possibly being TRBD1 (6 bases). From germline, CDR1 is KGHSH and CDR2 LQKENI. The ends were cut back, 8 bases at V and 0 bases at J, with 14 bases in the middle. There are 15 residues in the CDR3. CDR3: CASTFDRSSYNEQFF. CDR3 bases: TGTGCCAGCACCTTCGACAGGAGCTCCTACAATGAGCAGTTCTTC.

The chain recombines TRBV29-1 with TRBJ1-2; no definite D call. The CDR3 is made up of 11 amino acids. Trimming cost V 2 bases and J 4 bases, with 5 bases left between them. CDR1 and CDR2 (germline): SQVTM, ANQGSEA. CDR3 coding DNA: TGCAGCGTTGAACGGAGCTATGGCTACACCTTC. This translates into CSVERSYGYTF.

The chain recombines TRBV7-2 with TRBJ2-7, with 11 nucleotides matching TRBD2. V trimming: 5 bases; J trimming: 2 bases; junction bases outside the gene matches: 5. The CDR3 extends over 15 amino acids. In germline, CDR1 is SGHTA, CDR2 FQGNSA. For the CDR3, the DNA is TGTGCCAGCAGCGATACTAGCGGGAGTACCTACGAGCAGTACTTC. Protein product: CASSDTSGSTYEQYF. Filled out from reference TRBV7-2 and TRBJ2-7, the complete variable domain reads GAGVSQSPSNKVTEKGKDVELRCDPISGHTALYWYRQSLGQGLEFLIYFQGNSAPDKSGLPSDRFSAERTGGSVSTLTIQRTQQEDSAVYLCASSDTSGSTYEQYFGPGTRLTVT.

Comments on this clone: Germline is not matched at one junction end, which may reflect a read error. V and J are TRBV16 and TRBJ1-1; no firm D call. CDR1 is KGHSY, CDR2 FQNENV, per germline. This CDR3 contains 14 residues. The CDR3 nucleotides are TGTGCCAGCACCCAAACCGGAGTAAGCACTGAAGCTTTCTTT. Its protein product is CASTQTGVSTEAFF.

This chain connects TRBV7-9 to TRBJ2-7; D gene unclear. The CDR3 has 11 residues. With 3 bases removed from V and 3 bases from J, the gap between germline ends came to 3 bases. Germline values: CDR1 SEHNR, CDR2 FQNEAQ (reference sequence). CDR3 loop: CASSFSYEQYF. CDR3 nucleotide sequence: TGTGCCAGCAGCTTCAGCTACGAGCAGTACTTC.

Note on this clone: In the same sample, other DNA sequences code for this CDR3. The chain has TRBV12-3 or TRBV12-4 and TRBJ2-3; D call uncertain. V was cut by 5 bases and J by 6 bases, with 6 bases left in between. The CDR3 contains 11 residues. CDR3 in amino acids: CASSLLDTQYF. The CDR3, as DNA: TGTGCCAGCAGTCTTTTGGATACGCAGTATTTT.

The chain joins TRBV7-6 to TRBJ2-1; TRBD2 aligns across 9 bases. There are 15 residues in the CDR3. The trim removed 8 bases at V and 10 bases at J, leaving 15 bases unmatched. CDR1 is SGHVS and CDR2 is FNYEAQ in the germline V gene. CDR3 DNA: TGTGCCAGCGGCGGTGGCGGGAGGGGCTTAAGAGAGCAGTTCTTC. Its protein is CASGGGGRGLREQFF.

V and J are TRBV2 and TRBJ2-1; D is unclear. The CDR3 is made up of 15 amino acids. CDR1 and CDR2 from the germline V gene are SNHLY and FYNNEI. Trimming pared 3 bases from V and 5 bases from J, leaving 14 bases between. In nucleotides, the CDR3 is TGTGCCAGCAGTGATTTAGCCCGTTTCGACAATGAGCAGTTCTTC. Its translation is CASSDLARFDNEQFF.

The V call is TRBV7-9, the J call TRBJ2-7; D not certain. Trimming cost V 0 bases and J 3 bases, with 12 bases left between them. Germline-derived CDR1 and CDR2 are SEHNR and FQNEAQ (reference sequence). This CDR3 has 15 amino acids. This CDR3 reads CASSLAPGQDYEQYF. CDR3 nucleotide sequence: TGTGCCAGCAGCTTAGCACCTGGCCAGGACTACGAGCAGTACTTC.

The rearrangement links TRBV30 to TRBJ1-1, with D unresolved. The germline V and J ends were trimmed by 5 bases and 4 bases, with 20 bases remaining between them. The CDR3 covers 15 residues. The V gene's germline CDR1 is GTSNPN and CDR2 SVGIG (reference sequence). CDR3 protein: CAWASAPVSGTEAFF. CDR3 in DNA: TGTGCCTGGGCGTCCGCGCCGGTCTCGGGCACTGAAGCTTTCTTT.

This clone was detected once. The chain combines TRBV6-5 with TRBJ1-1; 7 bases line up with TRBD1. CDR3 length: 15 amino acids. The V and J ends lost 2 bases and 6 bases, in that order; junction bases with no gene match: 9. From germline, CDR1 is MNHEY and CDR2 SVGAGI. The CDR3: CASSYPGQVASEAFF. In DNA, the CDR3 is TGTGCCAGCAGTTACCCCGGACAGGTGGCCTCTGAAGCTTTCTTT.

This sequence joins TRBV27 and TRBJ2-3; TRBD1 matches at 8 bases. Trimming cost V 6 bases and J 12 bases; bases outside gene matches: 14. Germline V CDR1 and CDR2: MNHEY, SMNVEV (reference sequence). The CDR3 is 14 amino acids. The CDR3 region is CASRKWDLDRGQYF. The CDR3 bases are TGTGCCAGCAGAAAATGGGATCTTGACAGGGGACAGTATTTT.

The rearrangement links TRBV18 to TRBJ1-1; 8 bases fit TRBD1. The germline CDR1 and CDR2 sequences are KGHSH and LQKENI. Losses at the gene ends were 2 bases for V and 1 base for J; bases not matched to a gene: 6. The CDR3 is made up of 16 amino acids. The CDR3 DNA is TGTGCCAGCTCACCAGACAGGGGCGCTCGGAACACTGAAGCTTTCTTT. Amino acid sequence: CASSPDRGARNTEAFF. Complete variable domain (other parts from reference TRBV18 and TRBJ1-1): NAGVMQNPRHLVRRRGQEARLRCSPMKGHSHVYWYRQLPEEGLKFMVYLQKENIIDESGMPKERFSAEFPKEGPSILRIQQVVRGDSAAYFCASSPDRGARNTEAFFGQGTRLTVV.

The CDR3 reads CASSSLDRPGSNQPQHF. Here the CDR3 DNA reads TGTGCCAGCAGCTCCCTTGACAGGCCGGGGAGCAATCAGCCCCAGCATTTT. V gene TRBV7-8 combines with J gene TRBJ1-5, with D possibly TRBD1 on 6 matching bases. Germline values: CDR1 SGHVS, CDR2 FQNEAQ. V lost 4 bases to trimming and J lost 1 base, with 17 bases between them. This CDR3 is built from 17 residues.

J is TRBJ2-3 and V is TRBV18; D may be TRBD2 (6 bases). With 4 bases removed from V and 0 bases from J, the gap between germline ends came to 8 bases. The CDR3 has 14 amino acids. Germline CDR1 reads KGHSH; CDR2 reads LQKENI. The CDR3 here is CASSQGTSTDTQYF. DNA of the CDR3: TGTGCCAGCTCACAGGGGACTAGCACAGATACGCAGTATTTT.

This chain links TRBV28 with TRBJ1-5; perhaps TRBD1 as D (6 bases). Trimming took off 5 bases at V and 2 bases at J, with 19 bases between the two ends. Germline CDR1 and CDR2: MDHEN and SYDVKM. The CDR3 sequence is 17 residues long. CDR3 in amino acids: CASSPPGGGGRNQPQHF. In nucleotides, the CDR3 is TGTGCCAGCAGTCCGCCCGGGGGGGGCGGGCGCAATCAGCCCCAGCATTTT.

This clone appeared once. V usage is TRBV7-9 and J usage is TRBJ2-1; 11 bases fit TRBD2. The V and J ends lost 8 bases and 6 bases, in that order; junction bases with no gene match: 6. The CDR3 sequence is 14 residues long. CDR1 SEHNR and CDR2 FQNEAQ come from the germline V gene (reference sequence). For the CDR3, the DNA is TGTGCCAGCGTTAGCGGGAGGGCCTCCAATGAGCAGTTCTTC. Protein sequence: CASVSGRASNEQFF.

This clone appeared once. The chain employs TRBV27 and TRBJ1-2, with 9 bases identical to TRBD1. Per germline, CDR1 MNHEY and CDR2 SMNVEV (reference sequence). The CDR3 totals 14 residues. The V segment lost 5 bases and the J segment 4 bases; nucleotides outside the gene matches: 5. CDR3 in DNA: TGTGCCAGCAGTAAGCTGACAGGGGGCTATGGCTACACCTTC. Its protein is CASSKLTGGYGYTF.